The clone carrying this T cell receptor (beta chain) came up many times. Its antigen remains unidentified. These data originate in a study of response to subunit inactivated influenza vaccine. The study's findings and limits: Each seasonal influenza vaccination recruits few new T cells, the authors suggested.

Via MiXCR, TCRdb re-called the RT-PCR reads, giving one row per CDR3 protein. The profile covers around 470,000 distinct CDR3 sequences, with 6% to 9% appearing a single time and 13% taken by the ten largest. There are 13 residues in the CDR3. V was cut by 6 bases and J by 7 bases, with 15 bases left in between. The germline gives CDR1 MNHEY, CDR2 SMNVEV (reference sequence). The source of this sequence is a man between 50 and 75 years old who received an inactivated influenza vaccine. The chain is built from TRBV27 and TRBJ1-2, with D unclear. The sample in question was PBMCs from blood, obtained 23 months after vaccination. For the CDR3, the DNA is TGTGCCAGCAGGCCAGGATCCATGGGTGGCTACACCTTC. Amino acid sequence: CASRPGSMGGYTF.